Listed here are 28 T cell receptor beta chains from one sample, sequenced in a study of a mutant IDH1 vaccine in newly diagnosed glioma (dated by TCRdb to about 2021). The sample's time point label, decoded: week 11, during vaccination. Every vaccine dose consisted of 300 ug of a 20-mer mutant IDH1 peptide in Montanide, administered subcutaneously together with topical imiquimod. What these receptors recognize is not known. Library preparation employed the immunoSEQ multiplex PCR assay. TCRdb retrieved this table from immuneACCESS and kept in-frame rearrangements only. Not all clones are present; in checked studies, unresolved V genes account for under half, and no reason is known for the remainder. The sample yields over 60,000 clones; over 75% were counted once. The ten largest clones add up to 1.5% to 2.5% of the sample. Sequenced here: PBMCs, sampled from a glioma patient whose treatment included an IDH1 peptide vaccine. The receptor set was obtained from a man aged 40-55 years with glioma.

The gene calls are TRBV7-9 and TRBJ2-1, with D uncertain. CDR1 and CDR2 (germline): SEHNR, FQNEAQ (reference sequence). There are 12 residues in the CDR3. Trimming removed 5 bases from V and 7 bases from J, with 9 bases in between. The CDR3: CASSVIPNEQFF. The CDR3 coding sequence is TGTGCCAGCAGCGTGATCCCAAATGAGCAGTTCTTC.

Here the CDR3 reads CATSKGAPGQGIRNYGYTF. CDR3 in DNA: TGTGCCACCAGCAAGGGAGCCCCGGGACAGGGTATACGTAACTATGGCTACACCTTC. The chain joins TRBV15 to TRBJ1-2; 9 bases line up with TRBD1. There are 19 residues in the CDR3. Germline values: CDR1 LNHNV, CDR2 YYDKDF (reference sequence). V was clipped by 4 bases and J by 1 base; unmatched bases: 16.

The DNA for the CDR3 is TGTGCCAGTACGACTTCGGGACAGGGGGTAATAGGCTACACCTTC. Amino acids: CASTTSGQGVIGYTF. This chain links TRBV11-2 with TRBJ1-2; 11 bases align to TRBD1. CDR3 length: 15 residues. The J segment lost 8 bases and the V segment lost 9 bases, leaving 14 bases of the junction unmatched. CDR1 is SGHAT and CDR2 is FQNNGV in the germline V gene.

The chain is built from TRBV27 and TRBJ1-1, with 9 nucleotides matching TRBD1. Looked up from germline, CDR1 is MNHEY and CDR2 is SMNVEV (reference sequence). V was clipped by 1 base and J by 5 bases; unmatched bases: 11. The CDR3 extends over 17 amino acids. The CDR3 bases are TGTGCCAGCAGTTTATTGGACCACAGGGGGCCGGGAACTGAAGCTTTCTTT. This translates into CASSLLDHRGPGTEAFF.

The V call is TRBV28, the J call TRBJ2-7, with D maybe TRBD1 (7 bases). Germline CDR1 is MDHEN and CDR2 is SYDVKM. CDR3 length: 16 residues. V shed 5 bases and J shed 2 bases, with 19 bases lying between them. The CDR3 DNA is TGTGCCAGCAGTCGGAGGGGGGCAGGGGGAGCCTACGAGCAGTACTTC. Amino acid sequence: CASSRRGAGGAYEQYF.

This clone was seen a few times. The chain uses TRBV27 and TRBJ2-6, with 11 bases lining up with TRBD1. After removal of 1 base from V and 1 base from J, the junction contained 9 bases not matched to a gene. CDR1 and CDR2 (germline): MNHEY, SMNVEV (reference sequence). This CDR3 is 20 amino acids long. CDR3 bases: TGTGCCAGCAGTTTATGGGGACAGGGGGGCTTAAGTTCTGGGGCCAACGTCCTGACTTTC. This encodes CASSLWGQGGLSSGANVLTF.

Of note for this clone: Within the sample, other DNA sequences also encode this same CDR3. The J gene is TRBJ2-2, the V gene TRBV5-1, with D hard to call. CDR1 is SGHRS and CDR2 is YFSETQ in the germline V gene. V gave up 0 bases and J gave up 0 bases, with 9 bases separating them. The CDR3 has 16 residues. CDR3 residues: CASSLAGPTNTGELFF. CDR3 sequence (DNA): TGCGCCAGCAGCTTGGCAGGTCCGACGAACACCGGGGAGCTGTTTTTT.

The chain has TRBV5-4 and TRBJ1-1, with 7 positions matching TRBD1. Trimming took 4 bases from V and 1 from J; bases not matched to a gene: 10. This CDR3 spans 16 amino acids. CDR1 is SGHNT and CDR2 is YYREEE in the germline V gene (reference sequence). The CDR3, as DNA: TGTGCCAGCAGCAGGACTACAGGGGATCCGAACACTGAAGCTTTCTTT. It yields the protein CASSRTTGDPNTEAFF.

The chain joins TRBV4-2 to TRBJ1-4, with D unclear. The CDR3 has 15 amino acids. Germline V gene data show CDR1 as LGHNA and CDR2 as YNFKEQ. The ends were cut back, 7 bases at V and 10 bases at J, with 22 bases in the middle. CDR3 sequence (DNA): TGTGCCAGCATTCGGGATCCGGCCGGAGGAGGAAAACTGTTTTTT. Translation: CASIRDPAGGGKLFF.

The chain employs TRBV2 and TRBJ2-7; D possibly corresponds to TRBD2 (6 bases). CDR1 is SNHLY, CDR2 FYNNEI, per germline. Deletions cut 6 bases from V and 3 bases from J, with 18 bases between. The CDR3 extends over 15 amino acids. The CDR3 sequence: CASSLVGGVGYEQYF. CDR3 nucleotide sequence: TGTGCCAGCAGCCTCGTCGGGGGAGTGGGCTACGAGCAGTACTTC.

The chain is built from TRBV30 and TRBJ1-2; D gene ambiguous. The CDR3 spans 12 residues. Trimming left V 0 bases short and J 8 bases short, with 10 bases between. Germline lookup yields CDR1 GTSNPN and CDR2 SVGIG (reference sequence). The CDR3 DNA reads as TGTGCCTGGAGTGTACGTGGGAGAGGCTACACCTTC. It is translated as CAWSVRGRGYTF.

This clone was picked up a small number of times. The rearrangement joins TRBV7-9 to TRBJ2-2; TRBD2 is a possible D gene (7 bases). The CDR3 totals 16 residues. Germline V gene data show CDR1 as SEHNR and CDR2 as FQNEAQ (reference sequence). V was pared by 3 bases and J by 6 bases, with 17 bases between. The CDR3 bases are TGTGCCAGCAGCTTCCAAGGACTAGGGGGTCCCGGGGAGCTGTTTTTT. Protein: CASSFQGLGGPGELFF.

The V call is TRBV11-3, the J call TRBJ2-5; 8 bases line up with TRBD1. The germline gives CDR1 SGHNT, CDR2 YENEEA. There are 16 residues in the CDR3. Unmatched junction bases numbered 8, after V lost 4 bases and J lost 1 base. In nucleotides, the CDR3 is TGTGCCAGCAGCTCAGGGCACAGGGGGGTCCAAGAGACCCAGTACTTC. Translation: CASSSGHRGVQETQYF.

J is TRBJ1-2 and V is TRBV19; no definite D call. The CDR3 spans 13 residues. The V gene lost 1 base and the J gene lost 8 bases, with 11 bases spanning the gap. Germline CDR1 reads LNHDA; CDR2 reads SQIVND (reference sequence). The CDR3 DNA reads as TGTGCCAGTAGTATAGGTGTCCAGAACGGCTACACCTTC. Its translation: CASSIGVQNGYTF. Complete variable domain (other parts from reference TRBV19 and TRBJ1-2): DGGITQSPKYLFRKEGQNVTLSCEQNLNHDAMYWYRQDPGQGLRLIYYSQIVNDFQKGDIAEGYSVSREKKESFPLTVTSAQKNPTAFYLCASSIGVQNGYTFGSGTRLTVV.

V usage is TRBV18 and J usage is TRBJ1-6, with D hard to call. With 5 bases removed from V and 8 bases from J, the gap between germline ends came to 10 bases. CDR1 and CDR2 from the germline V gene are KGHSH and LQKENI. The CDR3 contains 13 residues. The CDR3 reads CASSEEGDSPLHF. The CDR3 coding sequence is TGTGCCAGCTCAGAGGAGGGAGATTCACCCCTCCACTTT. The variable domain in full, with the rest retrieved from reference TRBV18 and TRBJ1-6, is NAGVMQNPRHLVRRRGQEARLRCSPMKGHSHVYWYRQLPEEGLKFMVYLQKENIIDESGMPKERFSAEFPKEGPSILRIQQVVRGDSAAYFCASSEEGDSPLHFGNGTRLTVT.

The V and J genes are TRBV19 and TRBJ2-7; 7 bases match TRBD1. Unmatched junction bases numbered 6, after V lost 2 bases and J lost 2 bases. The CDR3 runs 15 residues. Germline assignment: CDR1 LNHDA and CDR2 SQIVND (reference sequence). As DNA, the CDR3 is TGTGCCAGTAGTATACGGGCAGGGGGAGCCTACGAGCAGTACTTC. This gives the protein CASSIRAGGAYEQYF.

CDR3 sequence: CASSWGVGLAGAGDEQFF. DNA of the CDR3: TGCGCCAGCAGCTGGGGCGTGGGACTAGCGGGAGCAGGCGATGAGCAGTTCTTC. This rearrangement joins TRBV5-1 to TRBJ2-1; TRBD2 matches at 14 bases. Germline V gives CDR1 SGHRS, CDR2 YFSETQ. With 3 bases clipped from V and 8 bases from J, the junction kept 13 bases outside the gene matches. This CDR3 has 18 amino acids.

This clone appeared a single time. The chain is built from TRBV10-2 and TRBJ2-7, with D perhaps assigned TRBD1 or TRBD2 (5 bases each). Germline-derived CDR1 and CDR2 are WSHSY and SAAADI. The CDR3 is 14 residues long. Trimming removed 9 bases from V and 5 bases from J, with 20 bases in between. The CDR3 here is CASSPSWGSHEQYV. The CDR3 region has the DNA TGCGCCAGTTCTCCTAGCTGGGGGTCCCACGAGCAGTACGTC.

The chain combines TRBV5-5 with TRBJ2-3; TRBD2 might be the D (5 bases). The length of the CDR3 is 16 residues. V lost 4 bases and J 0 bases, leaving 15 bases between the germline ends. Germline CDR1 and CDR2: SGHKS and YYEKEE (reference sequence). The CDR3 DNA reads TGTGCCAGCAGCCAGGATTTAGCGTCTAGCACAGATACGCAGTATTTT. It specifies CASSQDLASSTDTQYF.

The gene calls are TRBV4-3 and TRBJ2-7, with D hard to call. CDR3 length: 15 residues. Trimming took off 5 bases at V and 5 bases at J, with 19 bases between the two ends. Germline CDR1 LGHNA, CDR2 YSLEER. The CDR3 loop reads CASSTSTPLGNEQYF. In DNA, the CDR3 is TGCGCCAGCAGCACCTCGACTCCCCTGGGGAACGAGCAGTACTTC.

This chain joins TRBV7-2 and TRBJ1-2; maybe TRBD1 (6 bases). The V end lost 3 bases, the J end lost 4 bases, and 15 bases lay between the germline ends. This CDR3 comprises 15 residues. Germline lookup yields CDR1 SGHTA and CDR2 FQGNSA. The CDR3 loop reads CASSFQAGGGYGYTF. CDR3 sequence (DNA): TGTGCCAGCAGCTTCCAAGCCGGGGGCGGCTATGGCTACACCTTC.

The chain uses TRBV11-3 and TRBJ2-3; 7 positions agree with TRBD2. The V and J ends lost 5 bases and 6 bases, in that order; junction bases with no gene match: 14. CDR1 is SGHNT and CDR2 is YENEEA in the germline V gene. The CDR3 consists of 16 residues. CDR3 bases: TGTGCCAGCAGCCGAGGAGGGAGGGGAGCTAAGGATACGCAGTATTTT. Its protein is CASSRGGRGAKDTQYF.

The chain combines TRBV2 with TRBJ2-1; the D is unclear. Germline lookup yields CDR1 SNHLY and CDR2 FYNNEI. CDR3 length equals 13 residues. The V and J ends lost 7 bases and 0 bases respectively, with 7 bases between them. The CDR3 loop is CASKLGSYNEQFF. The CDR3, as DNA: TGTGCCAGCAAGCTCGGCTCCTACAATGAGCAGTTCTTC.

V is TRBV6-1 and J is TRBJ1-3; possibly TRBD1 for D (5 bases). Per germline, CDR1 MNHNS and CDR2 SASEGT. This CDR3 has 13 residues. Trimming removed 6 bases at V and 3 bases at J, with 9 bases between. The CDR3 spells CASRRGGGNTIYF. The CDR3 nucleotides read TGTGCCAGCAGAAGGGGAGGTGGAAACACCATATATTTT.

Here the CDR3 reads CASSPSLSGAYEQYF. CDR3 sequence (DNA): TGTGCCAGCAGCCCGTCCCTCAGCGGGGCCTACGAGCAGTACTTC. V and J are TRBV7-2 and TRBJ2-7; 7 bases match TRBD2. CDR3 length: 15 amino acids. Germline trimming cut 5 bases from V and 2 bases from J; bases unmatched to any gene: 9. The germline CDR1 and CDR2 sequences are SGHTA and FQGNSA.

The V and J genes are TRBV2 and TRBJ2-1, with 7 bases identical to TRBD1. There are 12 residues in the CDR3. The trim removed 5 bases at V and 8 bases at J, leaving 3 bases unmatched. Germline assignment: CDR1 SNHLY and CDR2 FYNNEI. The CDR3 bases are TGTGCCAGCAGTCAGACAGGGTATGAGCAGTTCTTC. Translation gives CASSQTGYEQFF.

The CDR3: CASSQGAQYSYEQYF. CDR3 DNA: TGCGCCAGCAGCCAAGGTGCACAGTACTCCTACGAGCAGTACTTC. The chain is built from TRBV4-3 and TRBJ2-7; D remains ambiguous. Germline V CDR1 and CDR2: LGHNA, YSLEER. V was cut by 1 base and J by 0 bases, with 10 bases left in between. The CDR3 runs to 15 residues.

J is TRBJ2-5 and V is TRBV7-2; 7 nucleotides match TRBD1. The J segment lost 6 bases and the V segment lost 3 bases, leaving 13 bases of the junction unmatched. Germline CDR1 reads SGHTA; CDR2 reads FQGNSA. This CDR3 has 16 residues. CDR3 in amino acids: CASSFSQGPVGKTQYF. The CDR3 DNA follows: TGTGCCAGCAGCTTCTCACAGGGGCCCGTCGGAAAGACCCAGTACTTC.